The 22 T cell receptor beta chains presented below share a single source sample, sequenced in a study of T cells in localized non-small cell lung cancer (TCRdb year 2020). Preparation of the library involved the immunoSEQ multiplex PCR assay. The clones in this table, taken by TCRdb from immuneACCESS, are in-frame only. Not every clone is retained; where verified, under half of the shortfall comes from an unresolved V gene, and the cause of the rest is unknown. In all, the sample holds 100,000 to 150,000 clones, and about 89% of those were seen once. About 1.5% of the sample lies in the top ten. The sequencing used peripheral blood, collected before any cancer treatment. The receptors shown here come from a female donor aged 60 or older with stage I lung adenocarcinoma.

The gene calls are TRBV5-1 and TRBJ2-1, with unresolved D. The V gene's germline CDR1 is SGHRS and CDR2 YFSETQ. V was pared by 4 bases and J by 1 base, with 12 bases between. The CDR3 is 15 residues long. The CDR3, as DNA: TGCGCCAGCAGCCCCGGACCGGAGTCCTACAATGAGCAGTTCTTC. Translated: CASSPGPESYNEQFF.

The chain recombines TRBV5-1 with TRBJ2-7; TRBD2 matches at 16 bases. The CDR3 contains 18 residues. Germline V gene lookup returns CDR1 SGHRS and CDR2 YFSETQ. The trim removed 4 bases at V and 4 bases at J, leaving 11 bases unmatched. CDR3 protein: CASSPTGLAGGPGYEQYF. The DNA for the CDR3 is TGCGCCAGCAGCCCGACGGGACTAGCGGGAGGGCCGGGTTACGAGCAGTACTTC.

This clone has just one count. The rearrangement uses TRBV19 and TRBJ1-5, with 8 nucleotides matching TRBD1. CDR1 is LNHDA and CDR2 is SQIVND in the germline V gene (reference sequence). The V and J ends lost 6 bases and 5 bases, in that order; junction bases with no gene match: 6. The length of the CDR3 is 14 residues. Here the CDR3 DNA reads TGTGCCAGTAGCCTGGACAGGGAGGATCAGCCCCAGCATTTT. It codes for CASSLDREDQPQHF.

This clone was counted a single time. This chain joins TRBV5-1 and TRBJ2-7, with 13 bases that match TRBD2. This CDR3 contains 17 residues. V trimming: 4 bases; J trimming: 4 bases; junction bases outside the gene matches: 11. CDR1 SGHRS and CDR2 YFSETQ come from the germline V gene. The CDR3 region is CASSPDPTSGRLYEQYF. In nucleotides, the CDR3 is TGCGCCAGCAGCCCGGACCCGACTAGCGGGAGGTTATACGAGCAGTACTTC.

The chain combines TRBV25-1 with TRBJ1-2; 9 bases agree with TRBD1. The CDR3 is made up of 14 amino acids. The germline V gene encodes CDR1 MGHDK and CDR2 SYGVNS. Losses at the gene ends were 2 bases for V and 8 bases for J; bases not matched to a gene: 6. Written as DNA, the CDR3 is TGTGCCAGCAGTGAACCCCAGACAGGGGGAGGCTACACCTTC. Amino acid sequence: CASSEPQTGGGYTF.

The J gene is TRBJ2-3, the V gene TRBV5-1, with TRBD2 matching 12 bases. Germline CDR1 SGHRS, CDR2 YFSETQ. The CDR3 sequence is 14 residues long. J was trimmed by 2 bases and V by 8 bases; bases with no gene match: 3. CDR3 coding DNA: TGCGCCAGTTCTAGCGGGGGGGCCACAGATACGCAGTATTTT. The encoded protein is CASSSGGATDTQYF.

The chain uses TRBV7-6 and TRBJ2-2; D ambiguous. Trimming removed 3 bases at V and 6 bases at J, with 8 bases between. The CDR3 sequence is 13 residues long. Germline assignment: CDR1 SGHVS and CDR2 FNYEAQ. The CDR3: CASSFLLPGELFF. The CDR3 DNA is TGTGCCAGCAGCTTCCTACTGCCCGGGGAGCTGTTTTTT.

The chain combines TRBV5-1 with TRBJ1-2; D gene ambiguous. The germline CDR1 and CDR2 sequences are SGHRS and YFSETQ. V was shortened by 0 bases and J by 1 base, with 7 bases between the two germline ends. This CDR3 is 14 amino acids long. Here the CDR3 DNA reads TGCGCCAGCAGCTTGGGATGGGATAACTATGGCTACACCTTC. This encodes CASSLGWDNYGYTF. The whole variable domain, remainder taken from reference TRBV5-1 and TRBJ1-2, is KAGVTQTPRYLIKTRGQQVTLSCSPISGHRSVSWYQQTPGQGLQFLFEYFSETQRNKGNFPGRFSGRQFSNSRSEMNVSTLELGDSALYLCASSLGWDNYGYTFGSGTRLTVV.

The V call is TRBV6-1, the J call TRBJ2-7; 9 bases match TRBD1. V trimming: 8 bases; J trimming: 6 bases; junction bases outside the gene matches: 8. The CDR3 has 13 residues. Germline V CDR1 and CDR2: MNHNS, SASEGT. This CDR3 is CASAADRGAEQYF. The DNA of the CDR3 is TGTGCCAGCGCAGCGGACAGGGGAGCCGAGCAGTACTTC.

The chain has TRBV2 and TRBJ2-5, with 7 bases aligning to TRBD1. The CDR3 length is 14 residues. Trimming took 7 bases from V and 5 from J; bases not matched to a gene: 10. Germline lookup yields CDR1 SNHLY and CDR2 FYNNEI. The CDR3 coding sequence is TGTGCCAGCATCCAAAGACAGGGCCGGGAGACCCAGTACTTC. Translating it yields CASIQRQGRETQYF.

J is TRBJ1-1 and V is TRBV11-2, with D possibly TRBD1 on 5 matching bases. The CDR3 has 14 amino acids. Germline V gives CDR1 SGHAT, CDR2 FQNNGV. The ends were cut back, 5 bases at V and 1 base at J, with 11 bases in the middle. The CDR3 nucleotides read TGTGCCAGCAGCCAGCAGGGACCGAACACTGAAGCTTTCTTT. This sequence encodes CASSQQGPNTEAFF.

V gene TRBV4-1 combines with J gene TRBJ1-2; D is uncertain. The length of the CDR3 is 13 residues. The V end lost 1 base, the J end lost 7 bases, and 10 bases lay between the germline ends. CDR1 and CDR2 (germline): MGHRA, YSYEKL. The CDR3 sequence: CASSQGPRLGYTF. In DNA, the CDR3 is TGCGCCAGCAGCCAAGGCCCCCGGCTTGGCTACACCTTC.

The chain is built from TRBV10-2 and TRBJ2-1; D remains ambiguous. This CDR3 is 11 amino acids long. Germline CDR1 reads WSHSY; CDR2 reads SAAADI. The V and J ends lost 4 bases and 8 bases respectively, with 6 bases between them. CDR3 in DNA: TGCGCCAGCAGTGCTATGGATGAGCAGTTCTTC. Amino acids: CASSAMDEQFF.

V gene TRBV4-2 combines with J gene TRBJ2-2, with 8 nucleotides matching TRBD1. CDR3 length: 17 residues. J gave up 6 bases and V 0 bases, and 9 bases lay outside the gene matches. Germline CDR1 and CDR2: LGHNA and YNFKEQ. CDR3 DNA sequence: TGTGCCAGCAGCCAAGAACTTAGACAGGGGTCGGCCGGGGAGCTGTTTTTT. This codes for CASSQELRQGSAGELFF.

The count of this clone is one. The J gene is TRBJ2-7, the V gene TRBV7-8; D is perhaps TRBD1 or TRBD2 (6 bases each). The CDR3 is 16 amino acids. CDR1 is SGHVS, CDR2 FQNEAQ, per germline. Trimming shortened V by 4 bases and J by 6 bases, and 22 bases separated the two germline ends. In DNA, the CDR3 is TGTGCCAGCAGCTCTGGGGGCGCGGGGCTTCCCGGCGAGCAGTACTTC. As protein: CASSSGGAGLPGEQYF.

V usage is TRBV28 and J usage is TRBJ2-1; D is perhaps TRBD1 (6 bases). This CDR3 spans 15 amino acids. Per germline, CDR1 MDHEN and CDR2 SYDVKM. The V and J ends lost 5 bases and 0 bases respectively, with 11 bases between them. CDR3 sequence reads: CASSRQDISYNEQFF. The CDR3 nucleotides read TGTGCCAGCAGTCGACAGGACATCTCCTACAATGAGCAGTTCTTC.

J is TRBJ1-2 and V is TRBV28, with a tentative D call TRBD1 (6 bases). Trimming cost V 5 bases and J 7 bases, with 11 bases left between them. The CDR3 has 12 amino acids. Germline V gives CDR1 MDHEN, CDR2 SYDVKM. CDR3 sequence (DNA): TGTGCCAGCAGTCTGACAGGCGGTGGCTACACCTTC. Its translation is CASSLTGGGYTF.

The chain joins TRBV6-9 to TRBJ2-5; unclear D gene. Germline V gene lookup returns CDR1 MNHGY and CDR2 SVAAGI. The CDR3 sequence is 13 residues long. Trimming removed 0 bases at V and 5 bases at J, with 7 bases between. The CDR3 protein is CASSYSALETQYF. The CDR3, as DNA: TGTGCCAGCAGTTATTCGGCATTGGAGACCCAGTACTTC.

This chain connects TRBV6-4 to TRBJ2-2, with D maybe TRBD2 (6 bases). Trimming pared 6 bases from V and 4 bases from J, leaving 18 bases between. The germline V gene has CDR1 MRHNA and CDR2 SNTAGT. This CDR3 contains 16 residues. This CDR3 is CASRSGGYGGTGELFF. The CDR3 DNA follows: TGTGCCAGCAGAAGCGGCGGGTACGGGGGCACCGGGGAGCTGTTTTTT.

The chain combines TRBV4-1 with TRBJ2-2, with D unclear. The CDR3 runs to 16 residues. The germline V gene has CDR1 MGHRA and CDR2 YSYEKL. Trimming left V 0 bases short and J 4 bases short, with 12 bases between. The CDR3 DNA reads TGCGCCAGCAGCCAAGAATGGCGGTTAGGCACCGGGGAGCTGTTTTTT. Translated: CASSQEWRLGTGELFF.

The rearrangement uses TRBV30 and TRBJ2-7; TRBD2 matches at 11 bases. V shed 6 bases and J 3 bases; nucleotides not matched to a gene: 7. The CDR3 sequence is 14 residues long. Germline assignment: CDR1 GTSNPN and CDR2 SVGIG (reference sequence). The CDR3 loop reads CACLIAGGIYEQYF. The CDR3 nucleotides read TGTGCCTGCTTAATAGCGGGAGGGATCTACGAGCAGTACTTC.

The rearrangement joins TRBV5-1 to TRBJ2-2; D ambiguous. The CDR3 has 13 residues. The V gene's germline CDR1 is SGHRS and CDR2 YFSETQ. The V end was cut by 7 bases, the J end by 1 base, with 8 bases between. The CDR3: CASQVLNTGELFF. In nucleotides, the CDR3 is TGCGCCAGCCAGGTTCTGAACACCGGGGAGCTGTTTTTT.